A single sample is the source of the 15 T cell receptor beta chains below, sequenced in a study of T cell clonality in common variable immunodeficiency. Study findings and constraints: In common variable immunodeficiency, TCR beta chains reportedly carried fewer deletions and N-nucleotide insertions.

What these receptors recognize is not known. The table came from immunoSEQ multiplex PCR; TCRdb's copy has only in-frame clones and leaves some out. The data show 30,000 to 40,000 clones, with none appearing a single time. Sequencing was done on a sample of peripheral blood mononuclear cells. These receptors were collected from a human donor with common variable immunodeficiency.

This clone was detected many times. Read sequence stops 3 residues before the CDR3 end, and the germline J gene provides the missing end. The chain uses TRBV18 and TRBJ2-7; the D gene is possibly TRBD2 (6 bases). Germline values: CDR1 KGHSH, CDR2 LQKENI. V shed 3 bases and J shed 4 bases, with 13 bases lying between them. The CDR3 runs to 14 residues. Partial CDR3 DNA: TGTGCCAGCTCACCCCAGGCGGAGGGGTACGAG. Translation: CASSPQAEGYE. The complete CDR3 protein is CASSPQAEGYEQYF.

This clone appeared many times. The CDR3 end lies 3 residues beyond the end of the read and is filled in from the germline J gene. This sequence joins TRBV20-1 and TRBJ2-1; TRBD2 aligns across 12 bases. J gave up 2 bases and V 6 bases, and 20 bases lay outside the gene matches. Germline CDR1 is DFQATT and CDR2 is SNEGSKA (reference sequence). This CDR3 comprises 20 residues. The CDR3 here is CSAPTSGRVKVGVAYNEQFF. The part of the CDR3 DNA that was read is TGCAGTGCGCCGACTAGCGGGAGAGTGAAAGTGGGGGTGGCCTACAATGAG.

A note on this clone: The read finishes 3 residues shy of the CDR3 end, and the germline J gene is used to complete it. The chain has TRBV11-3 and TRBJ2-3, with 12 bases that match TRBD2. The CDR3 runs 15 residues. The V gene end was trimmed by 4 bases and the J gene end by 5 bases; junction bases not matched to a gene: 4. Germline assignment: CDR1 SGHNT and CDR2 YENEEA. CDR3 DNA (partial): TGTGCCAGCAGCTCCCGACTAGCGGGAGTAGATACG. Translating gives CASSSRLAGVDT. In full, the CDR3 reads CASSSRLAGVDTQYF.

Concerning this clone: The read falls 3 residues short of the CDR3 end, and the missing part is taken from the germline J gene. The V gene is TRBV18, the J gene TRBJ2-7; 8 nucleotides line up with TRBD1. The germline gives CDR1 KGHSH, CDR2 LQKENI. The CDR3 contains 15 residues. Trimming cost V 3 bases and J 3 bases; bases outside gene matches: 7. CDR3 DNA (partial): TGTGCCAGCTCACCCACGGACAGGGCTCGCTACGAG. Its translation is CASSPTDRARYE. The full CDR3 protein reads CASSPTDRARYEQYF. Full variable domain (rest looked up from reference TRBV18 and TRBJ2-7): NAGVMQNPRHLVRRRGQEARLRCSPMKGHSHVYWYRQLPEEGLKFMVYLQKENIIDESGMPKERFSAEFPKEGPSILRIQQVVRGDSAAYFCASSPTDRARYEQYFGPGTRLTVT.

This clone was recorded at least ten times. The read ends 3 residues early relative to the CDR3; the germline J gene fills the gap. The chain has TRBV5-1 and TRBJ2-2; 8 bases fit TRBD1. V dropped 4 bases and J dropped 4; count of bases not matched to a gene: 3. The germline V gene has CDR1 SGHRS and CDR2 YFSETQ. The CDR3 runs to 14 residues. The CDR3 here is CASSLTGVTGELFF. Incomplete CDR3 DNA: TGCGCCAGCAGCCTGACAGGGGTCACCGGGGAG.

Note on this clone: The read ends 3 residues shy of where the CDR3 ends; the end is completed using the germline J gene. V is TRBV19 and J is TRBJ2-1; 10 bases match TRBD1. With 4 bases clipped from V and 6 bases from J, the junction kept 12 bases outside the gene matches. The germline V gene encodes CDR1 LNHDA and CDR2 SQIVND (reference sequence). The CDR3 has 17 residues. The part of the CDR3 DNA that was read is TGTGCCAGTAGTAGAGCAACCGGGACAGGGGTTAGCAATGAG. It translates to CASSRATGTGVSNE. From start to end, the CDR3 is CASSRATGTGVSNEQFF.

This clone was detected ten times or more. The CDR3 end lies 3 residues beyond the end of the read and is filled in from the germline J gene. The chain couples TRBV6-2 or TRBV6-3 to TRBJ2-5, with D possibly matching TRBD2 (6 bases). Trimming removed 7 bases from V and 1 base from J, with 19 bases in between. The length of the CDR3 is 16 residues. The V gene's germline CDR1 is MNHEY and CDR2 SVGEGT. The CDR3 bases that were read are TGTGCCAGCATAAAACAAGGACGGACTACCCAAGAGACC. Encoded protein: CASIKQGRTTQET. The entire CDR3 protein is CASIKQGRTTQETQYF.

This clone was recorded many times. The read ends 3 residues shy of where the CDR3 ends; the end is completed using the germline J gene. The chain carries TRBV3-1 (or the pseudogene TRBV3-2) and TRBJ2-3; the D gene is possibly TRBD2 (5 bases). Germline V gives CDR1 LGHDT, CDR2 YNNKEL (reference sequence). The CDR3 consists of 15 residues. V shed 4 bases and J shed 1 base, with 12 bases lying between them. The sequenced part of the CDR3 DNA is TGTGCCAGCAGCCCTGCCCCCGGGGGCACAGATACG. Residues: CASSPAPGGTDT. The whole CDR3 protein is CASSPAPGGTDTQYF.

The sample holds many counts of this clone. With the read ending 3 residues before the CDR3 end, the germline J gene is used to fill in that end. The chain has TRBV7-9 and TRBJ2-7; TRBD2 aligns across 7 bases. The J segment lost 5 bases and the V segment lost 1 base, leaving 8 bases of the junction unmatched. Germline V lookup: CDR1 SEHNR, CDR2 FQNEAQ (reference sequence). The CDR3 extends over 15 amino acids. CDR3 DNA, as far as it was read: TGTGCCAGCAGCTTAGAATGGCGGGAGACCCACGAG. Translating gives CASSLEWRETHE. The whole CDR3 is CASSLEWRETHEQYF. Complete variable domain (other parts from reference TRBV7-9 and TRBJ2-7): DTGVSQNPRHKITKRGQNVTFRCDPISEHNRLYWYRQTLGQGPEFLTYFQNEAQLEKSRLLSDRFSAERPKGSFSTLEIQRTEQGDSAMYLCASSLEWRETHEQYFGPGTRLTVT.

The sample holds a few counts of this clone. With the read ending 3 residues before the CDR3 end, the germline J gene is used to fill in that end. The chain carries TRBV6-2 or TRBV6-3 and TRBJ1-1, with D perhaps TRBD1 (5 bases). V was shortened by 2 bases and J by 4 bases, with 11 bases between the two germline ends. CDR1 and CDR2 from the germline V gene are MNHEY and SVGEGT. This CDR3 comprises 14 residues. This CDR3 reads CASSYPQGVTEAFF. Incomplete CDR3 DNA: TGTGCCAGCAGTTACCCCCAAGGGGTCACTGAA.

CDR3 DNA (partial): TGTGCCAGTACCCGGACAGGGGATGGGGATGAG. Translating it yields CASTRTGDGDE. The whole CDR3 sequence is CASTRTGDGDEQFF. The chain couples TRBV30 to TRBJ2-1; 9 positions agree with TRBD1. The read halts 3 residues ahead of the CDR3 end, with the missing end drawn from the germline J gene. This CDR3 has 14 amino acids. V was pared by 8 bases and J by 8 bases, with 13 bases of the junction left unmatched. Germline V lookup: CDR1 GTSNPN, CDR2 SVGIG (reference sequence).

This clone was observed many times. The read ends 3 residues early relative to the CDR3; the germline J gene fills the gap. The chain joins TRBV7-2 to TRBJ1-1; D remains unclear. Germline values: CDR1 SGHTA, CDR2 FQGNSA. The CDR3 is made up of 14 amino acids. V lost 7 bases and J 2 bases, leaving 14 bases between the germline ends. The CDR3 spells CASIPRNGNTEAFF. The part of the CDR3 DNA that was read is TGTGCCAGCATTCCTAGGAACGGAAACACTGAA.

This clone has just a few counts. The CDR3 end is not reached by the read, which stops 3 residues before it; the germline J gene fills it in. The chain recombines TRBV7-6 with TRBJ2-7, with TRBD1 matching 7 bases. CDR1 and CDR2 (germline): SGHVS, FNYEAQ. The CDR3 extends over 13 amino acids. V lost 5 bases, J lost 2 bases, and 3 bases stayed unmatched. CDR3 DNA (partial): TGTGCCAGCAGCAAACAGGGGACCTACGAG. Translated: CASSKQGTYE. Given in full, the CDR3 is CASSKQGTYEQYF.

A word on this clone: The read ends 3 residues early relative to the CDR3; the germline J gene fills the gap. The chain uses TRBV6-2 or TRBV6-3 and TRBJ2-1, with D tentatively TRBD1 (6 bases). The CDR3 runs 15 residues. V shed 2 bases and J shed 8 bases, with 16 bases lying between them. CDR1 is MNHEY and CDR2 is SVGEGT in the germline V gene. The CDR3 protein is CASSYPDSRGDEQFF. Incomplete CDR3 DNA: TGTGCCAGCAGTTACCCGGACAGTCGGGGCGATGAG.

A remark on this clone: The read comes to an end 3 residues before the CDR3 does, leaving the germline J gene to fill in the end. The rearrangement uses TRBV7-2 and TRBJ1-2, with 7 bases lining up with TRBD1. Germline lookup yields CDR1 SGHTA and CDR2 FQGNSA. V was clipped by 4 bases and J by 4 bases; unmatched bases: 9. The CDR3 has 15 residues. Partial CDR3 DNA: TGTGCCAGCAGCTCGACAGGGTTCCCTTCCTATGGC. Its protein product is CASSSTGFPSYG. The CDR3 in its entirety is CASSSTGFPSYGYTF.